This T cell receptor (beta chain) is drawn from a study of blood T cells in healthy people across ages. To note about this clonotype: Antigen: not known.

A sample-barcoded 5' primer and a J-beta primer mix were used in a second PCR of about 7 to 12 cycles. All cDNA molecules were each tagged by a template-switch adaptor with 12 random nucleotides. Each CDR3 protein gets one entry after TCRdb re-called the 5' RACE reads with MiXCR. The profile covers roughly 860,000 distinct CDR3 sequences, with 62% appearing a single time and around 30% taken by the ten largest. The V gene's germline CDR1 is SGDLS and CDR2 YYNGEE. The CDR3 sequence is 14 residues long. Trimming took 0 bases from V and 5 from J, leaving 11 bases between them. General observations from the study: It was not known whether donors were CMV positive (a possible confounder of expanded clonotype changes). A greater number of naive CD4+ cells and higher diversity distinguished long-lived donors from aged donors. Measured against age, TCR beta diversity per million T cells decreased in a roughly linear manner.

This receptor was obtained from a man in his thirties or forties in good health. V is TRBV9 and J is TRBJ1-2; maybe TRBD1 (5 bases). The sample comprised blood. The CDR3 DNA reads as TGTGCCAGCAGCGTAGCCCAGGGCGGATATGGCTACACCTTC. It codes for CASSVAQGGYGYTF.